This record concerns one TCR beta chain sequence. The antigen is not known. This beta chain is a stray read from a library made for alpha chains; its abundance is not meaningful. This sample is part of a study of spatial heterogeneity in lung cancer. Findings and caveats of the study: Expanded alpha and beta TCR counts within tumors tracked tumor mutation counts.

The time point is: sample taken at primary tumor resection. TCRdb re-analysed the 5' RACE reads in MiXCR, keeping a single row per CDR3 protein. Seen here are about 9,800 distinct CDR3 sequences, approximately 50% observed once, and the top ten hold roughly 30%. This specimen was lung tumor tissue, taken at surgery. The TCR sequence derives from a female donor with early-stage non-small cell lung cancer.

The CDR3 loop reads CASSFGQSATNEKLFF. The CDR3 coding sequence is TGTGCCAGCAGTTTCGGGCAGTCTGCAACTAATGAAAAACTGTTTTTT. This chain joins TRBV12-3 or TRBV12-4 and TRBJ1-4; no clear D gene. The CDR3 contains 16 residues. Trimming pared 3 bases from V and 0 bases from J, leaving 11 bases between.